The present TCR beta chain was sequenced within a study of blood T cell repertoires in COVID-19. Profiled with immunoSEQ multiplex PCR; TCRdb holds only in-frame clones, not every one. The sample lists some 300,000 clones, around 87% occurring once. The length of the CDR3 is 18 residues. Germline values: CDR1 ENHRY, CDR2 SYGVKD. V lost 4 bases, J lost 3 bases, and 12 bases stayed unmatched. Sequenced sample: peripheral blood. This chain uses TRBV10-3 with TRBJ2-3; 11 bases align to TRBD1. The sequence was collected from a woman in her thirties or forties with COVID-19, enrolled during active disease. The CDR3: CAISAGILGTGGTDTQYF. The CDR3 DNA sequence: TGTGCCATCAGTGCTGGGATACTCGGGACAGGGGGAACAGATACGCAGTATTTT.